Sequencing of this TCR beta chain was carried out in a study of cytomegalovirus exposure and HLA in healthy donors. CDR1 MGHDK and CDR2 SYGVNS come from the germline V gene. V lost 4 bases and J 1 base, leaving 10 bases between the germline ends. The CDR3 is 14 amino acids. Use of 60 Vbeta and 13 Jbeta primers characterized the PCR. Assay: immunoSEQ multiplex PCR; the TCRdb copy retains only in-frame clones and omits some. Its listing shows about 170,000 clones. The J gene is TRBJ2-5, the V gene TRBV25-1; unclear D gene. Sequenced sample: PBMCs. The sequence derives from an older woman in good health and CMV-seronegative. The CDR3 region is CASSAGWPQETQYF. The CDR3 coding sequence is TGTGCCAGCAGTGCTGGTTGGCCCCAAGAGACCCAGTACTTC.